A single sample is the source of the 32 T cell receptor beta chains below, sequenced in a study of T cell changes during pregnancy in multiple sclerosis. The assay was immunoSEQ multiplex PCR, and TCRdb's table has in-frame clones only and misses some. The table lists over 40,000 clones, around 92% of them singletons. The sample in question was peripheral blood, obtained in the third trimester of pregnancy. The receptor set was obtained from a female donor with multiple sclerosis, enrolled in a pregnancy study.

V usage is TRBV2 and J usage is TRBJ2-5; D is ambiguous. V was cut by 6 bases and J by 5 bases, with 7 bases left in between. This CDR3 is 11 amino acids long. CDR1 SNHLY and CDR2 FYNNEI come from the germline V gene. The CDR3 region has the DNA TGTGCCAGCAGCCTGCAGGAGACCCAGTACTTC. It yields the protein CASSLQETQYF.

This sequence joins TRBV25-1 and TRBJ2-7, with TRBD1 matching 7 bases. CDR1 is MGHDK, CDR2 SYGVNS, per germline. J lost 1 base, V lost 1 base, and 1 base had no gene match. The CDR3 sequence is 14 residues long. CDR3 amino acids: CASSEWDSSYEQYF. As DNA, the CDR3 is TGTGCCAGCAGTGAATGGGACAGTTCCTACGAGCAGTACTTC.

V gene TRBV6-6 combines with J gene TRBJ1-2; 7 bases match TRBD1. With 5 bases clipped from V and 4 bases from J, the junction kept 10 bases outside the gene matches. Germline V gene sequence: CDR1 MNHNY, CDR2 SVGAGI (reference sequence). The CDR3 extends over 15 amino acids. Here the CDR3 DNA reads TGTGCCAGCAGTCCCCTAACGACAGGGACCTATGGCTACACCTTC. It codes for CASSPLTTGTYGYTF.

The chain recombines TRBV5-1 with TRBJ2-3; unclear D gene. The CDR3 contains 14 residues. V shed 2 bases and J shed 0 bases, with 7 bases lying between them. Germline V lookup: CDR1 SGHRS, CDR2 YFSETQ. The CDR3 here is CASSFGGSTDTQYF. The CDR3 DNA reads TGCGCCAGCAGCTTCGGCGGTAGCACAGATACGCAGTATTTT.

The V and J genes are TRBV11-2 and TRBJ2-1; TRBD2 matches at 9 bases. Trimming removed 5 bases from V and 5 bases from J; junction bases left unmatched: 7. From germline, CDR1 is SGHAT and CDR2 FQNNGV. The CDR3 has 15 residues. CDR3 sequence: CASSELAGGHNEQFF. The CDR3, as DNA: TGTGCCAGCAGCGAACTGGCGGGAGGGCACAATGAGCAGTTCTTC.

J is TRBJ2-7 and V is TRBV28, with 11 nucleotides matching TRBD2. Per germline, CDR1 MDHEN and CDR2 SYDVKM. Trimming cost V 5 bases and J 5 bases; bases outside gene matches: 11. The length of the CDR3 is 16 residues. This CDR3 is CASSTRSGRAFDEQYF. The CDR3 coding sequence is TGTGCCAGCAGTACCCGTAGCGGGAGGGCCTTTGACGAGCAGTACTTC.

This chain links TRBV21-1 with TRBJ1-3. TRBV21-1 is a known pseudogene. The CDR3 runs to 14 residues. CDR3 sequence (DNA): TGTGCCAGCAGCAACCGAGGCTCTGGAAACACCATATATTTT. This sequence encodes CASSNRGSGNTIYF.

The CDR3 region is CASSLSGIYGYTF. The CDR3 DNA reads TGTGCCAGCAGCTTATCAGGGATCTATGGCTACACCTTC. The V gene is TRBV7-9, the J gene TRBJ1-2, with D possibly being TRBD1 (5 bases). With 2 bases removed from V and 4 bases from J, the gap between germline ends came to 8 bases. This CDR3 has 13 amino acids. From germline, CDR1 is SEHNR and CDR2 FQNEAQ (reference sequence). The variable domain in full, with the rest retrieved from reference TRBV7-9 and TRBJ1-2, is DTGVSQNPRHKITKRGQNVTFRCDPISEHNRLYWYRQTLGQGPEFLTYFQNEAQLEKSRLLSDRFSAERPKGSFSTLEIQRTEQGDSAMYLCASSLSGIYGYTFGSGTRLTVV.

The rearrangement uses TRBV7-2 and TRBJ2-5, with D possibly TRBD1 on 5 matching bases. The CDR3 is 15 amino acids. Per germline, CDR1 SGHTA and CDR2 FQGNSA. Trimming left V 1 base short and J 4 bases short, with 13 bases between. CDR3 sequence reads: CASSLGAGKGETQYF. The CDR3 DNA reads as TGTGCCAGCAGCTTAGGGGCAGGGAAGGGAGAGACCCAGTACTTC.

V is TRBV25-1 and J is TRBJ2-4, with D tentatively TRBD2 (5 bases). Germline CDR1 MGHDK, CDR2 SYGVNS. The CDR3 is 15 amino acids. V lost 1 base and J 7 bases, leaving 14 bases between the germline ends. The CDR3 DNA sequence: TGTGCCAGCAGTGAATTGGCGGGCCAAGGGAACATTCAGTACTTC. Translation: CASSELAGQGNIQYF.

This clone was seen a single time. The J gene is TRBJ2-1, the V gene TRBV19; 11 bases agree with TRBD2. V lost 6 bases to trimming and J lost 5 bases; unmatched junction nucleotides: 6. The CDR3 spans 15 residues. Germline CDR1 LNHDA, CDR2 SQIVND (reference sequence). CDR3 amino acids: CASSHSGRADNEQFF. As DNA, the CDR3 is TGTGCCAGTAGCCATAGCGGGAGGGCCGACAATGAGCAGTTCTTC.

This clone was detected only once. The chain recombines TRBV19 with TRBJ2-5; D possibly corresponds to TRBD1 (6 bases). The V end lost 7 bases, the J end lost 3 bases, and 18 bases lay between the germline ends. CDR1 and CDR2 from the germline V gene are LNHDA and SQIVND (reference sequence). This CDR3 comprises 15 residues. Written as DNA, the CDR3 is TGTGCCAGTACCACTACCGGGACAAGAAAAGAGACCCAGTACTTC. It translates to CASTTTGTRKETQYF.

The gene calls are TRBV19 and TRBJ1-4; 7 positions match TRBD1. The V gene end was trimmed by 5 bases and the J gene end by 3 bases; junction bases not matched to a gene: 6. CDR1 and CDR2 (germline): LNHDA, SQIVND (reference sequence). The CDR3 sequence is 15 residues long. CDR3 DNA: TGTGCCAGTAGTCTGACAGGGTATGCTAATGAAAAACTGTTTTTT. As protein: CASSLTGYANEKLFF. Combining the CDR3 with reference TRBV19 and TRBJ1-4 gives the whole variable domain DGGITQSPKYLFRKEGQNVTLSCEQNLNHDAMYWYRQDPGQGLRLIYYSQIVNDFQKGDIAEGYSVSREKKESFPLTVTSAQKNPTAFYLCASSLTGYANEKLFFGSGTQLSVL.

This chain connects TRBV11-2 to TRBJ2-1; 8 bases match TRBD2. Germline CDR1 is SGHAT and CDR2 is FQNNGV. The length of the CDR3 is 13 residues. Unmatched junction bases numbered 3, after V lost 8 bases and J lost 3 bases. The CDR3 DNA reads as TGTGCCAGCCGGACTAGCCACTACAATGAGCAGTTCTTC. Its protein is CASRTSHYNEQFF.

The chain uses TRBV7-9 and TRBJ1-2, with D possibly being TRBD1 (5 bases). The CDR3 loop spans 12 amino acids. The V end was cut by 8 bases, the J end by 8 bases, with 15 bases between. In germline, CDR1 is SEHNR, CDR2 FQNEAQ (reference sequence). DNA of the CDR3: TGTGCCAGCTGGGTCGGGGGAGGAGGCTACACCTTC. It translates to CASWVGGGGYTF.

The chain is built from TRBV6-1 and TRBJ1-4; D uncertain. The CDR3 totals 14 residues. Germline-derived CDR1 and CDR2 are MNHNS and SASEGT. V was cut by 3 bases and J by 4 bases, with 9 bases left in between. DNA of the CDR3: TGTGCCAGCAGTGATTCCTGGCATAATGAAAAACTGTTTTTT. Amino acid sequence: CASSDSWHNEKLFF.

The chain combines TRBV27 with TRBJ2-1, with TRBD1 matching 7 bases. Germline V gives CDR1 MNHEY, CDR2 SMNVEV (reference sequence). This CDR3 has 14 amino acids. V lost 3 bases, J lost 6 bases, and 5 bases stayed unmatched. In nucleotides, the CDR3 is TGTGCCAGCAGTTTCCCGACAGGGATCAATGAGCAGTTCTTC. It yields the protein CASSFPTGINEQFF.

This chain joins TRBV5-1 and TRBJ2-1; a weak D match, TRBD1 (5 bases). Germline V lookup: CDR1 SGHRS, CDR2 YFSETQ. The CDR3 loop spans 14 amino acids. V was pared by 7 bases and J by 0 bases, with 11 bases between. The CDR3 reads CASGADSSYNEQFF. The CDR3 bases are TGCGCCAGCGGGGCAGACAGCTCCTACAATGAGCAGTTCTTC.

The chain recombines TRBV15 with TRBJ1-2; unclear D gene. Trimming removed 4 bases from V and 4 bases from J, with 13 bases in between. Per germline, CDR1 LNHNV and CDR2 YYDKDF (reference sequence). The CDR3 has 14 residues. CDR3 DNA sequence: TGTGCCACCAGCAAGATAGAGGCTCCCTATGGCTACACCTTC. Its translation is CATSKIEAPYGYTF.

This clone was detected once. The CDR3 nucleotides are TGTGCCAGCAGCCAATTGCGGGACTATACCTACGAGCAGTACTTC. Its translation is CASSQLRDYTYEQYF. The chain has TRBV4-2 and TRBJ2-7, with 7 nucleotides matching TRBD2. V trimming: 2 bases; J trimming: 2 bases; junction bases outside the gene matches: 6. The CDR3 sequence is 15 residues long. Germline CDR1 LGHNA, CDR2 YNFKEQ.

This clone came up once. The rearrangement joins TRBV7-2 to TRBJ2-1; TRBD2 matches at 9 bases. CDR3 length: 18 amino acids. With V trimmed by 0 bases and J by 8 bases, 14 bases remained unmatched. CDR1 is SGHTA and CDR2 is FQGNSA in the germline V gene. CDR3 DNA: TGTGCCAGCAGCTTAGCTCATAGCGGGGGACTAGGGTCCCATGAGCAGTTCTTC. It encodes CASSLAHSGGLGSHEQFF.

The V gene is TRBV6-1, the J gene TRBJ2-4, with D possibly being TRBD1 (5 bases). This CDR3 is 18 amino acids long. CDR1 is MNHNS, CDR2 SASEGT, per germline. Trimming cost V 3 bases and J 8 bases, with 26 bases left between them. The CDR3 DNA follows: TGTGCCAGCAGTGAGCCCAGGGAAGTTAAGAAAAGTGGGGACATTCAGTACTTC. Amino acid sequence: CASSEPREVKKSGDIQYF.

This clone was picked up one time. The chain employs TRBV13 and TRBJ2-3, with 8 bases aligning to TRBD2. Germline-derived CDR1 and CDR2 are PRHDT and FYEKMQ (reference sequence). The ends lost 4 bases at V and 0 bases at J; junction bases unmatched: 9. This CDR3 has 17 residues. CDR3 bases: TGTGCCAGCAGCTCGGTTGGTCGGGAGGGGAGCACAGATACGCAGTATTTT. This gives the protein CASSSVGREGSTDTQYF. Based on the CDR3 plus reference TRBV13 and TRBJ2-3, the full variable domain is AAGVIQSPRHLIKEKRETATLKCYPIPRHDTVYWYQQGPGQDPQFLISFYEKMQSDKGSIPDRFSAQQFSDYHSELNMSSLELGDSALYFCASSSVGREGSTDTQYFGPGTRLTVL.

The chain uses TRBV20-1 and TRBJ2-7; weak D call: TRBD2 (6 bases). Germline V CDR1 and CDR2: DFQATT, SNEGSKA (reference sequence). CDR3 length equals 11 residues. Trimming took off 4 bases at V and 5 bases at J, with 9 bases between the two ends. CDR3 bases: TGCAGTGCTACTAGCGCAAACGAGCAGTACTTC. It codes for CSATSANEQYF.

This clone showed up just a few times. The genes are TRBV19 and TRBJ1-1; no clear D. The CDR3 has 13 residues. Trimming shortened V by 4 bases and J by 3 bases, and 9 bases separated the two germline ends. CDR1 and CDR2 from the germline V gene are LNHDA and SQIVND (reference sequence). Here the CDR3 DNA reads TGTGCCAGTAGTAAGCAGCGAGACACTGAAGCTTTCTTT. This gives the protein CASSKQRDTEAFF.

The chain couples TRBV18 to TRBJ2-3; 9 nucleotides align to TRBD2. Germline CDR1 reads KGHSH; CDR2 reads LQKENI. The CDR3 runs to 20 residues. V gave up 2 bases and J gave up 2 bases; unmatched junction bases: 17. The CDR3 loop reads CASSPRAALRSGRFTDTQYF. CDR3 DNA sequence: TGTGCCAGCTCACCAAGGGCTGCCCTCCGCAGCGGGAGGTTCACAGATACGCAGTATTTT.

The V gene is TRBV27, the J gene TRBJ2-7; a possible D gene is TRBD1 (6 bases). Trimming removed 5 bases at V and 3 bases at J, with 17 bases between. The CDR3 spans 15 residues. Germline V gene lookup returns CDR1 MNHEY and CDR2 SMNVEV (reference sequence). The CDR3 nucleotides are TGTGCCAGCAGTAACCCGGGACATTTCAACTACGAGCAGTACTTC. Its protein is CASSNPGHFNYEQYF.

The V and J genes are TRBV7-9 and TRBJ2-5, with no clear D. The CDR3 totals 14 residues. Germline V CDR1 and CDR2: SEHNR, FQNEAQ (reference sequence). The ends were cut back, 3 bases at V and 3 bases at J, with 11 bases in the middle. CDR3 sequence: CASSFGTEKETQYF. CDR3 in DNA: TGTGCCAGCAGCTTTGGAACAGAAAAAGAGACCCAGTACTTC. Using reference TRBV7-9 and TRBJ2-5 for the parts outside the CDR3, the full variable domain is DTGVSQNPRHKITKRGQNVTFRCDPISEHNRLYWYRQTLGQGPEFLTYFQNEAQLEKSRLLSDRFSAERPKGSFSTLEIQRTEQGDSAMYLCASSFGTEKETQYFGPGTRLLVL.

This clone appeared a single time. J is TRBJ2-6 and V is TRBV19; D is unclear. There are 14 residues in the CDR3. V lost 4 bases to trimming and J lost 4 bases, with 8 bases between them. CDR1 and CDR2 from the germline V gene are LNHDA and SQIVND (reference sequence). This chain's CDR3 is CASSNSLGANVLTF. The DNA of the CDR3 is TGTGCCAGTAGTAACAGTCTAGGGGCCAACGTCCTGACTTTC.

This chain links TRBV7-9 with TRBJ1-1, with a weak D call TRBD1 (5 bases). The CDR3 runs to 17 residues. Per germline, CDR1 SEHNR and CDR2 FQNEAQ (reference sequence). CDR3 sequence reads: CASAGPSGGEGNTEAFF. The CDR3 nucleotides are TGTGCTTCAGCGGGTCCCTCCGGGGGGGAGGGGAACACTGAAGCTTTCTTT.

The V and J genes are TRBV9 and TRBJ2-3, with 10 bases that match TRBD2. The CDR3 contains 16 residues. The junction had 3 bases not matched to a gene; V was cut back by 1 base and J by 1 base. Germline CDR1 SGDLS, CDR2 YYNGEE. DNA of the CDR3: TGTGCCAGCAGCGTAAGCGGGAGGGCCCGCACAGATACGCAGTATTTT. Its protein product is CASSVSGRARTDTQYF.

The rearrangement links TRBV14 to TRBJ2-1, with TRBD1 identical over 9 bases. Unmatched junction bases numbered 5, after V lost 2 bases and J lost 3 bases. From germline, CDR1 is SGHDN and CDR2 FVKESK. This CDR3 is built from 16 residues. The CDR3 DNA reads as TGTGCCAGCAGCCAACTGGGACAGGGTTTCTACAATGAGCAGTTCTTC. The encoded protein is CASSQLGQGFYNEQFF.